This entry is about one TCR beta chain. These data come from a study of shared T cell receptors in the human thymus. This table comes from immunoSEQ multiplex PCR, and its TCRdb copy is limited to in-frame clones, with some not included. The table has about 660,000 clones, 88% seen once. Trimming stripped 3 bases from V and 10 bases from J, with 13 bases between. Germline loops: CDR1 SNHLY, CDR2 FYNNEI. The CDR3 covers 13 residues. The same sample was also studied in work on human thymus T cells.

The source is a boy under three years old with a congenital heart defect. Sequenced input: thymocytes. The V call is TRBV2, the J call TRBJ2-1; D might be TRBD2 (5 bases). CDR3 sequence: CASSEGGLTEQFF. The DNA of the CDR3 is TGTGCCAGCAGTGAGGGCGGACTCACCGAGCAGTTCTTC.